What follows are 32 T cell receptor beta chains derived from one specimen sequenced in a study of blood T cell repertoires in COVID-19. Using immunoSEQ multiplex PCR, the repertoire was profiled, and TCRdb retains in-frame clones only, with some absent. The repertoire includes around 30,000 clones, roughly three quarters of them detected once, and roughly half sits in the top ten. Sequencing was done on a sample of peripheral blood. The receptors derive from a woman in her 70s with acute or convalescent COVID-19.

The chain combines TRBV21-1 with TRBJ2-1; the table gives TRBD2 as D, unverified against the DNA. TRBV21-1 is a listed pseudogene. CDR3 size: 15 residues. In DNA form, the CDR3 reads TGTGCCAGCCTACGACAGACTAGGAGGTACAATGAGCAGTTCTTC. It yields the protein CASLRQTRRYNEQFF.

The chain is built from TRBV5-1 and TRBJ2-5; 8 nucleotides agree with TRBD1. This CDR3 region has 15 residues. Losses at the gene ends were 1 base for V and 2 bases for J; bases not matched to a gene: 4. Germline V gene lookup returns CDR1 SGHRS and CDR2 YFSETQ. DNA of the CDR3: TGCGCCAGCAGCTTGACAGGACAGGGACAAGAGACCCAGTACTTC. Protein: CASSLTGQGQETQYF. Filled out from reference TRBV5-1 and TRBJ2-5, the complete variable domain reads KAGVTQTPRYLIKTRGQQVTLSCSPISGHRSVSWYQQTPGQGLQFLFEYFSETQRNKGNFPGRFSGRQFSNSRSEMNVSTLELGDSALYLCASSLTGQGQETQYFGPGTRLLVL.

The CDR3 DNA follows: TGTGCCAGCAGCTTACACAGCTCTGGAAACACCATATATTTT. Translating gives CASSLHSSGNTIYF. The genes are TRBV6-5 and TRBJ1-3; D is undetermined. The V end lost 6 bases, the J end lost 0 bases, and 9 bases lay between the germline ends. The germline CDR1 and CDR2 sequences are MNHEY and SVGAGI. The CDR3 runs 14 residues.

V gene TRBV9 combines with J gene TRBJ2-7; 9 bases are a match to TRBD2. This CDR3 spans 14 amino acids. V dropped 0 bases and J dropped 4; count of bases not matched to a gene: 2. Germline loops: CDR1 SGDLS, CDR2 YYNGEE. In DNA, the CDR3 is TGTGCCAGCAGCGTAGGCGGGGGGGGGTACGAGCAGTACTTC. It is translated as CASSVGGGGYEQYF.

The rearrangement links TRBV9 to TRBJ2-3; a weak D match, TRBD2 (5 bases). The CDR3 contains 15 residues. Trimming left V 4 bases short and J 0 bases short, with 12 bases between. Germline V gene lookup returns CDR1 SGDLS and CDR2 YYNGEE. CDR3 DNA: TGTGCCAGCAGCTACGGAGGAACTAGCACAGATACGCAGTATTTT. Residues: CASSYGGTSTDTQYF.

The rearrangement links TRBV6-1 to TRBJ2-6; 9 bases line up with TRBD2. Germline CDR1 MNHNS, CDR2 SASEGT. The CDR3 loop spans 19 amino acids. J was trimmed by 4 bases and V by 1 base; bases with no gene match: 11. The CDR3 bases are TGTGCCAGCAGTGAAGTCTTCATAGCGGGGGCCCCCGGGGCCAACGTCCTGACTTTC. Protein sequence: CASSEVFIAGAPGANVLTF.

The V call is TRBV6-4, the J call TRBJ2-1; 12 bases fit TRBD2. Germline CDR1 is MRHNA and CDR2 is SNTAGT. Germline trimming cut 0 bases from V and 9 bases from J; bases unmatched to any gene: 3. This CDR3 is 15 amino acids long. The DNA for the CDR3 is TGTGCCAGCAGTGACTCAACTAGCGGGAGGATTGAGCAGTTCTTC. This translates into CASSDSTSGRIEQFF.

The V gene is TRBV27, the J gene TRBJ2-2; 9 nucleotides agree with TRBD1. Germline CDR1 is MNHEY and CDR2 is SMNVEV (reference sequence). The J segment lost 1 base and the V segment lost 5 bases, leaving 5 bases of the junction unmatched. This CDR3 spans 16 amino acids. Here the CDR3 reads CASSPKGQGNTGELFF. The CDR3, as DNA: TGTGCCAGCAGTCCCAAGGGACAGGGGAACACCGGGGAGCTGTTTTTT.

The chain employs TRBV27 and TRBJ2-3, with D perhaps TRBD2 (5 bases). Trimming cost V 7 bases and J 0 bases, with 26 bases left between them. CDR1 MNHEY and CDR2 SMNVEV come from the germline V gene (reference sequence). The CDR3 runs to 19 residues. The CDR3 here is CASKRPGLSIGPSTDTQYF. In nucleotides, the CDR3 is TGTGCCAGCAAAAGGCCCGGACTTTCGATCGGACCGAGCACAGATACGCAGTATTTT.

This clone was recorded a few times. The V gene is TRBV30, the J gene TRBJ2-5; D is possibly TRBD2 (7 bases). The ends were cut back, 0 bases at V and 5 bases at J, with 25 bases in the middle. The CDR3 runs 18 residues. Germline V lookup: CDR1 GTSNPN, CDR2 SVGIG (reference sequence). The CDR3: CAWSVPKGGPQRLETQYF. The CDR3 bases are TGTGCCTGGAGTGTCCCAAAGGGGGGGCCCCAAAGACTCGAGACCCAGTACTTC.

The gene calls are TRBV11-2 and TRBJ2-5; TRBD2 agrees at 7 bases. The CDR3 has 15 amino acids. Unmatched junction bases numbered 2, after V lost 1 base and J lost 0 bases. Per germline, CDR1 SGHAT and CDR2 FQNNGV. As DNA, the CDR3 is TGTGCCAGCAGCTTAGCAGGGAGGGACCAAGAGACCCAGTACTTC. Its protein is CASSLAGRDQETQYF.

In DNA, the CDR3 is TGTGCCAGCTCACGAGGAGGCGGGAGCTATGGCTACACCTTC. It specifies CASSRGGGSYGYTF. The V and J genes are TRBV18 and TRBJ1-2; D unclear. Germline V CDR1 and CDR2: KGHSH, LQKENI. V gave up 4 bases and J gave up 4 bases, with 13 bases separating them. This CDR3 is built from 14 residues. Full variable domain (rest looked up from reference TRBV18 and TRBJ1-2): NAGVMQNPRHLVRRRGQEARLRCSPMKGHSHVYWYRQLPEEGLKFMVYLQKENIIDESGMPKERFSAEFPKEGPSILRIQQVVRGDSAAYFCASSRGGGSYGYTFGSGTRLTVV.

CDR3 DNA sequence: TGTGCCATCGGACAGGGACACGCTCCAACCCCCTTCCCCACAGATACGCAGTATTTT. Translated: CAIGQGHAPTPFPTDTQYF. This chain links TRBV2 with TRBJ2-3; 8 bases line up with TRBD1. Losses at the gene ends were 10 bases for V and 2 bases for J; bases not matched to a gene: 23. Germline values: CDR1 SNHLY, CDR2 FYNNEI. CDR3 size: 19 residues. Full variable domain (rest looked up from reference TRBV2 and TRBJ2-3): EPEVTQTPSHQVTQMGQEVILRCVPISNHLYFYWYRQILGQKVEFLVSFYNNEISEKSEIFDDQFSVERPDGSNFTLKIRSTKLEDSAMYFCAIGQGHAPTPFPTDTQYFGPGTRLTVL.

The rearrangement uses TRBV6-2 or TRBV6-3 and TRBJ2-5; TRBD1 agrees at 11 bases. V lost 2 bases to trimming and J lost 5 bases; unmatched junction nucleotides: 16. In germline, CDR1 is MNHEY, CDR2 SVGEGT. This CDR3 is 19 amino acids long. The CDR3 loop is CASSYTGTGGVGFRETQYF. The DNA for the CDR3 is TGTGCCAGCAGTTACACCGGGACAGGGGGAGTAGGATTTAGGGAGACCCAGTACTTC.

This chain uses TRBV20-1 with TRBJ1-6; tentatively, D is TRBD1 (6 bases). Germline loops: CDR1 DFQATT, CDR2 SNEGSKA (reference sequence). This CDR3 comprises 15 residues. Trimming pared 3 bases from V and 4 bases from J, leaving 13 bases between. CDR3 DNA: TGCAGTGCTAGTACAGGGATCCCTTATAATTCACCCCTCCACTTT. Its protein is CSASTGIPYNSPLHF.

By share of the sample, this clone is large. The chain employs TRBV6-2 or TRBV6-3 and TRBJ1-1, with D unclear. The germline CDR1 and CDR2 sequences are MNHEY and SVGEGT. The CDR3 sequence is 14 residues long. Trimming cost V 5 bases and J 0 bases, with 10 bases left between them. The chain's CDR3 is CASSRGKLNTEAFF. The DNA of the CDR3 is TGTGCCAGCAGTCGGGGTAAACTGAACACTGAAGCTTTCTTT.

The chain joins TRBV5-1 to TRBJ1-2; the D is unclear. The ends were cut back, 1 base at V and 0 bases at J, with 10 bases in the middle. The CDR3 contains 15 residues. Germline CDR1 SGHRS, CDR2 YFSETQ. CDR3 amino acids: CASSLTADSNYGYTF. DNA of the CDR3: TGCGCCAGCAGCTTGACGGCAGACTCTAACTATGGCTACACCTTC.

The chain combines TRBV28 with TRBJ2-7, with TRBD2 matching over 7 bases. The length of the CDR3 is 15 residues. With 5 bases clipped from V and 2 bases from J, the junction kept 9 bases outside the gene matches. Germline CDR1 is MDHEN and CDR2 is SYDVKM. CDR3 coding DNA: TGTGCCAGCAGTCCTGGGGCTAGCGGAACCTACGAGCAGTACTTC. It encodes CASSPGASGTYEQYF.

The chain carries TRBV19 and TRBJ2-4; TRBD2 might be the D (5 bases). The germline V gene encodes CDR1 LNHDA and CDR2 SQIVND (reference sequence). Trimming removed 9 bases from V and 0 bases from J, with 15 bases in between. The CDR3 is made up of 15 amino acids. CDR3 sequence reads: CASRQRTLAKNIQYF. CDR3 coding DNA: TGTGCCAGCCGTCAGAGGACTCTAGCCAAAAACATTCAGTACTTC.

This chain joins TRBV6-5 and TRBJ1-3; D not resolved. The CDR3 is 15 residues long. Trimming shortened V by 2 bases and J by 0 bases, and 8 bases separated the two germline ends. Germline CDR1 reads MNHEY; CDR2 reads SVGAGI. CDR3 residues: CASSYGGSSGNTIYF. The DNA for the CDR3 is TGTGCCAGCAGTTACGGAGGGAGCTCTGGAAACACCATATATTTT.

The chain employs TRBV20-1 and TRBJ1-5; a possible D gene is TRBD1 (5 bases). The length of the CDR3 is 15 residues. V was shortened by 3 bases and J by 6 bases, with 18 bases between the two germline ends. CDR1 and CDR2 (germline): DFQATT, SNEGSKA (reference sequence). CDR3 coding DNA: TGCAGTGCTAGTGATGCCGGGGGGAGGGGTCAGCCCCAGCATTTT. Translating it yields CSASDAGGRGQPQHF.

This clone was counted a single time. The chain employs TRBV7-2 and TRBJ2-5, with D possibly being TRBD2 (7 bases). Germline values: CDR1 SGHTA, CDR2 FQGNSA. This CDR3 comprises 15 residues. Trimming left V 8 bases short and J 5 bases short, with 21 bases between. The CDR3 reads CASGIRGAAGETQYF. The CDR3 DNA reads TGTGCCAGCGGAATTCGGGGGGCCGCCGGGGAGACCCAGTACTTC.

CDR3 coding DNA: TGTGCCAGCAGTGAAATCCAGGGAACTAACTATGGCTACACCTTC. Encoded protein: CASSEIQGTNYGYTF. The J gene is TRBJ1-2, the V gene TRBV2; D might be TRBD1 (5 bases). CDR3 size: 15 residues. Deletions cut 2 bases from V and 0 bases from J, with 10 bases between. Germline V lookup: CDR1 SNHLY, CDR2 FYNNEI. The variable domain in full, with the rest retrieved from reference TRBV2 and TRBJ1-2, is EPEVTQTPSHQVTQMGQEVILRCVPISNHLYFYWYRQILGQKVEFLVSFYNNEISEKSEIFDDQFSVERPDGSNFTLKIRSTKLEDSAMYFCASSEIQGTNYGYTFGSGTRLTVV.

Here the CDR3 reads CASSLAVGTFRYEQYF. For the CDR3, the DNA is TGTGCCAGCAGCTTAGCAGTCGGGACATTTAGGTACGAGCAGTACTTC. The chain joins TRBV7-9 to TRBJ2-7; D is perhaps TRBD1 (6 bases). There are 16 residues in the CDR3. V shed 0 bases and J shed 4 bases, with 16 bases lying between them. Germline lookup yields CDR1 SEHNR and CDR2 FQNEAQ (reference sequence).

The chain is built from TRBV6-1 and TRBJ2-2; no firm D call. Deletions cut 5 bases from V and 6 bases from J, with 7 bases between. Germline V gene sequence: CDR1 MNHNS, CDR2 SASEGT. The CDR3 has 12 amino acids. CDR3 loop: CASSYFPGELFF. CDR3 coding DNA: TGTGCCAGCAGTTATTTTCCCGGGGAGCTGTTTTTT.

The rearrangement uses TRBV18 and TRBJ1-2; no clear D gene. The length of the CDR3 is 18 residues. Per germline, CDR1 KGHSH and CDR2 LQKENI. The V end lost 3 bases, the J end lost 5 bases, and 25 bases lay between the germline ends. CDR3 sequence: CASSPLDQAGFTFYGYTF. DNA of the CDR3: TGTGCCAGCTCACCTCTTGATCAGGCGGGCTTCACTTTTTATGGCTACACCTTC.

This clone was recorded once. This rearrangement joins TRBV29-1 to TRBJ2-4, with TRBD1 matching over 7 bases. There are 13 residues in the CDR3. The germline gives CDR1 SQVTM, CDR2 ANQGSEA. V shed 4 bases and J 6 bases; nucleotides not matched to a gene: 6. The CDR3 region is CSVAQGQRNIQYF. DNA of the CDR3: TGCAGCGTTGCTCAGGGACAGAGAAACATTCAGTACTTC.

This clone was seen once. In DNA, the CDR3 is TGTGCCAGCAGTTACTCTCAGATTATCTCTGGAAACACCATATATTTT. Translated: CASSYSQIISGNTIYF. The genes are TRBV6-6 and TRBJ1-3; D is undetermined. The CDR3 is 16 residues long. Per germline, CDR1 MNHNY and CDR2 SVGAGI (reference sequence). V was trimmed by 0 bases and J by 0 bases, leaving 9 bases between them.

The chain employs TRBV9 and TRBJ1-4; possibly TRBD1 for D (6 bases). CDR3 size: 12 residues. Trimming removed 3 bases from V and 10 bases from J, with 10 bases in between. Germline-derived CDR1 and CDR2 are SGDLS and YYNGEE. In DNA form, the CDR3 reads TGTGCCAGCAGCGGAGAGGGGGTAAAACTGTTTTTT. Translation gives CASSGEGVKLFF.

V is TRBV11-2 and J is TRBJ2-7, with TRBD1 identical over 7 bases. CDR3 length: 17 amino acids. Germline loops: CDR1 SGHAT, CDR2 FQNNGV. Unmatched junction bases numbered 12, after V lost 2 bases and J lost 2 bases. CDR3 coding DNA: TGTGCCAGCAGCTTAAGAAACCTCGGACAGGACACCTACGAGCAGTACTTC. Its translation is CASSLRNLGQDTYEQYF.

This chain joins TRBV19 and TRBJ1-5, with 8 positions matching TRBD1. The CDR3 covers 16 residues. CDR1 is LNHDA and CDR2 is SQIVND in the germline V gene (reference sequence). V lost 3 bases to trimming and J lost 7 bases; unmatched junction nucleotides: 11. CDR3 nucleotides: TGTGCCAGTAGTATCACCCGGACAGGGCGAGGGCAGCCCCAGCATTTT. Its protein product is CASSITRTGRGQPQHF.

The genes are TRBV7-8 and TRBJ2-5; weak D call: TRBD2 (6 bases). CDR1 is SGHVS, CDR2 FQNEAQ, per germline. The CDR3 has 15 amino acids. V lost 1 base and J 4 bases, leaving 13 bases between the germline ends. CDR3 sequence (DNA): TGTGCCAGCAGCTTAGTGGACCGGCGGGGAGAGACCCAGTACTTC. Translation: CASSLVDRRGETQYF.